This T cell receptor beta chain was profiled in a study of molecular identifiers for immune sequencing clone quantification. TCRdb re-called the PCR reads through MiXCR, storing one row per CDR3 protein. The sample includes approximately 630,000 distinct CDR3 sequences, about 25% of them seen just once. From germline, CDR1 is LGHNA and CDR2 YSLEER. The junction had 5 bases not matched to a gene; V was cut back by 2 bases and J by 3 bases. The CDR3 is 16 residues long. The chain combines TRBV4-3 with TRBJ2-1, with TRBD1 identical over 9 bases. Sequences were obtained from naive CD8+ T cells from blood, with Jurkat cell RNA spiked in. This sample's subset: FACS-sorted CD8+CD4-CCR7+CD45RA+ naive T cells. This TCR was sampled from a human donor in good health. Some libraries in this study had Jurkat cell RNA spiked in. The DNA for the CDR3 is TGCGCCAGCAGCCAACTGGGACAGGGTATCTACAATGAGCAGTTCTTC. Protein sequence: CASSQLGQGIYNEQFF.